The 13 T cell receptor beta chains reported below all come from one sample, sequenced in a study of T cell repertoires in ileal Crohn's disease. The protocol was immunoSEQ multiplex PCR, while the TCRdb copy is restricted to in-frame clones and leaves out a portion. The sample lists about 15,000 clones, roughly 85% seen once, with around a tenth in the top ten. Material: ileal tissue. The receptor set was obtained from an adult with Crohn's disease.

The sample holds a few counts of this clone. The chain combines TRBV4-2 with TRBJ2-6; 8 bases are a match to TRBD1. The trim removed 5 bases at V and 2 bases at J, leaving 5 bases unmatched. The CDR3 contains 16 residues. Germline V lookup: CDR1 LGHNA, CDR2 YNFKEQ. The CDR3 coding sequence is TGTGCCAGCAGCGGACAACAGGGGGCTGGGGCCAACGTCCTGACTTTC. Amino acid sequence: CASSGQQGAGANVLTF.

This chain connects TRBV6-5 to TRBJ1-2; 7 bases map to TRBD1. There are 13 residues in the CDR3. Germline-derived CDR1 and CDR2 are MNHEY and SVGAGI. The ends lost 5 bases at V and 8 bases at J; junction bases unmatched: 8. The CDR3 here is CASSAGGLVGYTF. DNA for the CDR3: TGTGCCAGCAGTGCAGGGGGACTCGTCGGCTACACCTTC.

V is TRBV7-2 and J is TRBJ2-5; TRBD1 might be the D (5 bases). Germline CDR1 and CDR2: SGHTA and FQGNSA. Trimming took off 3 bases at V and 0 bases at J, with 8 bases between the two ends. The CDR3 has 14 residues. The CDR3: CASSLTAYQETQYF. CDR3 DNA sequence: TGTGCCAGCAGCTTGACAGCGTACCAAGAGACCCAGTACTTC.

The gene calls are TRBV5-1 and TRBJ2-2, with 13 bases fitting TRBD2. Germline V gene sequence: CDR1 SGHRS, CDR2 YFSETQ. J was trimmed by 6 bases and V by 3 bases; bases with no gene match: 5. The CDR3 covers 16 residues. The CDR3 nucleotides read TGCGCCAGCAGCTCCACACTAGCGGGGGGGCCCGGGGAGCTGTTTTTT. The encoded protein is CASSSTLAGGPGELFF.

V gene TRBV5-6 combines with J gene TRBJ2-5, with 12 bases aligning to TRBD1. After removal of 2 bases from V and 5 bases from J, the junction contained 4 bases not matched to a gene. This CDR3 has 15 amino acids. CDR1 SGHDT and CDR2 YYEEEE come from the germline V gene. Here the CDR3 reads CASSFGTGGFETQYF. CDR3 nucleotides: TGTGCCAGCAGCTTCGGGACAGGGGGCTTTGAGACCCAGTACTTC. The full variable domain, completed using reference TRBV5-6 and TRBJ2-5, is DAGVTQSPTHLIKTRGQQVTLRCSPKSGHDTVSWYQQALGQGPQFIFQYYEEEERQRGNFPDRFSGHQFPNYSSELNVNALLLGDSALYLCASSFGTGGFETQYFGPGTRLLVL.

Here the CDR3 reads CASSMKGGSNYGYTF. In nucleotides, the CDR3 is TGTGCCAGTAGTATGAAAGGGGGCAGTAACTATGGCTACACCTTC. The chain recombines TRBV19 with TRBJ1-2; 7 bases line up with TRBD1. The CDR3 length is 15 residues. Germline CDR1 LNHDA, CDR2 SQIVND (reference sequence). Germline trimming cut 3 bases from V and 1 base from J; bases unmatched to any gene: 5.

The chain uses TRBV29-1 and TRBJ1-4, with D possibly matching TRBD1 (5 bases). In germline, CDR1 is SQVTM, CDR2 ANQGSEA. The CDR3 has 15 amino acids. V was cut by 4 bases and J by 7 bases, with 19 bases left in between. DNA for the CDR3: TGCAGCGTTGCCCTCGGGGGGGGAGTGGGTGAAAAACTGTTTTTT. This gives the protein CSVALGGGVGEKLFF.

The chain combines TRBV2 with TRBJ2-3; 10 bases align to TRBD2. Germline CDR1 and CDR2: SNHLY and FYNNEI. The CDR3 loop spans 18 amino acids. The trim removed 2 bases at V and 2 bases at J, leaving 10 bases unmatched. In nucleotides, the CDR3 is TGTGCCAGCAGTGAAACCTCCGGACTAGCGGAAACCACAGATACGCAGTATTTT. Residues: CASSETSGLAETTDTQYF.

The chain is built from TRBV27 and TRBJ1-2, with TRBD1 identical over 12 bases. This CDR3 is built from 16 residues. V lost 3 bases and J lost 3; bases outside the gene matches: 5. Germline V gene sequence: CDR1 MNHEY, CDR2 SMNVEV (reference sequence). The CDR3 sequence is CASSLGQGARDYGYTF. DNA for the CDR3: TGTGCCAGCAGTTTGGGACAGGGGGCGCGTGACTATGGCTACACCTTC.

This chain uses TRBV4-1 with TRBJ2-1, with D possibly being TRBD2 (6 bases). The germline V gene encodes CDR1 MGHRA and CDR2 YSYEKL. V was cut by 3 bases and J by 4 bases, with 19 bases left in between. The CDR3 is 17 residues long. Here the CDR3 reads CASSQDPGRGNYNEQFF. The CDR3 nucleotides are TGCGCCAGCAGCCAGGACCCGGGGCGGGGCAATTACAATGAGCAGTTCTTC.

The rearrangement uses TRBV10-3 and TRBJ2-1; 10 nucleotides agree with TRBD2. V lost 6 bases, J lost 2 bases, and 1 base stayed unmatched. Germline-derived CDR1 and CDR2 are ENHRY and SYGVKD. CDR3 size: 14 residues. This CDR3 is CAIRSGGAYNEQFF. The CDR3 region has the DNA TGTGCCATCAGGAGCGGGGGGGCCTACAATGAGCAGTTCTTC.

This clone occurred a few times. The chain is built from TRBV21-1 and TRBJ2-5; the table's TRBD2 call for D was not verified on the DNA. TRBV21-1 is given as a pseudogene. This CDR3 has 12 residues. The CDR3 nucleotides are TGTGCCAGCAGCAAAAGCAAAGAGACCCAGTACTTC. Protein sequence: CASSKSKETQYF.

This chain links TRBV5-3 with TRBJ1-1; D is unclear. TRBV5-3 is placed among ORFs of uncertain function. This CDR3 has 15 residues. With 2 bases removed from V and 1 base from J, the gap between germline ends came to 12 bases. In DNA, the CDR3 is TGTGCCAGAAGCTTCGAAAGCAGGCAGAACACTGAAGCTTTCTTT. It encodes CARSFESRQNTEAFF.